The T cell receptor beta chain under discussion was sequenced for a study of T cells in Graves' hyperthyroidism and ophthalmopathy. After removal of 5 bases from V and 7 bases from J, the junction contained 10 bases not matched to a gene. Germline CDR1 and CDR2: SNHLY and FYNNEI. The CDR3 has 16 amino acids. Amplification of TCR beta CDR3 regions used RNA as the template. RT-PCR in the first round (using the HTBI primer set) targeted the TCR CDR3. TCRdb fed the multiplex PCR reads into MiXCR, producing one record per CDR3 protein. Altogether approximately 700,000 distinct CDR3 sequences are present, just under 45% being singletons, with the ten largest covering more than 7%.

The sample comprised peripheral blood or thyroid tissue (not recorded which). The receptor comes from an adult man with Graves' disease, either hyperthyroidism or ophthalmopathy (not recorded which). The V gene is TRBV2, the J gene TRBJ2-7, with TRBD2 matching 14 bases. The CDR3 DNA is TGTGCCAGCAGTCCAGTGGGGACTAGCGGGAGTGAAGAGCAGTACTTC. This encodes CASSPVGTSGSEEQYF.